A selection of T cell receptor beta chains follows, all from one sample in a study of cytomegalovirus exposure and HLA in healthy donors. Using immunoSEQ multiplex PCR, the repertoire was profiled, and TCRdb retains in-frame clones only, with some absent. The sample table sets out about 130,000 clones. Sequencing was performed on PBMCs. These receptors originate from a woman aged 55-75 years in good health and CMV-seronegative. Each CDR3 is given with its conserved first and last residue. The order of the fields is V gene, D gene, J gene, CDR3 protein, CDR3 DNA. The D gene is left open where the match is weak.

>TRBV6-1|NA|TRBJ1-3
CASSPVEVGNTIYF
TGTGCCAGCAGTCCGGTTGAGGTTGGAAACACCATATATTTT
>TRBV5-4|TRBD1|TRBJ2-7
CASSFGTGNIYEQYF
TGTGCCAGCAGCTTTGGGACAGGGAACATCTACGAGCAGTACTTC
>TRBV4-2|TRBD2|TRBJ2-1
CASSLGDGGEYNEQFF
TGTGCCAGCAGCCTTGGGGACGGGGGGGAATACAATGAGCAGTTCTTC
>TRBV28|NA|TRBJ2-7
CASSSWGDGSYEQYF
TGTGCCAGCAGTTCTTGGGGGGACGGATCCTACGAGCAGTACTTC
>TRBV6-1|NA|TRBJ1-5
CASRAQHSNQPQHF
TGTGCCAGCAGGGCCCAACATAGCAATCAGCCCCAGCATTTT
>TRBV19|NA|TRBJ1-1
CASSTQGNTEAFF
TGTGCCAGTAGTACTCAGGGGAACACTGAAGCTTTCTTT
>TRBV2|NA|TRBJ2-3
CASTVSWRDDSFTDTQYF
TGTGCCAGCACGGTGTCGTGGCGGGACGATTCTTTCACAGATACGCAGTATTTT
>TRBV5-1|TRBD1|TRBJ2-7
CASRAPGTESEQYF
TGCGCCAGCAGAGCCCCCGGGACAGAAAGCGAGCAGTACTTC
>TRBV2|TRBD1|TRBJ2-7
CASSGTGPYEQYF
TGTGCCAGCAGTGGGACAGGCCCCTACGAGCAGTACTTC
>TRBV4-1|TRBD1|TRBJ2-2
CASSQSRGPQLGTGELFF
TGCGCCAGCAGCCAGAGTAGGGGGCCGCAGTTAGGAACCGGGGAGCTGTTTTTT
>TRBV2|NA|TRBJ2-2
CASNPRGYSTGELFF
TGTGCCAGCAACCCCCGGGGTTACAGCACCGGGGAGCTGTTTTTT
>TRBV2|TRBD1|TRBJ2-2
CASSRTGDTGELFF
TGTGCCAGCAGTCGGACAGGGGACACCGGGGAGCTGTTTTTT
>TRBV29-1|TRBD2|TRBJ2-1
CSVGGATSAYNEQFF
TGCAGCGTTGGGGGGGCGACTAGCGCCTACAATGAGCAGTTCTTC
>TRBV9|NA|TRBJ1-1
CASSVEGITEAFF
TGTGCCAGCAGCGTAGAGGGGATCACTGAAGCTTTCTTT
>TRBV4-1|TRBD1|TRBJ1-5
CASSQPTGGSNQPQHF
TGCGCCAGCAGCCAACCGACAGGGGGCAGCAATCAGCCCCAGCATTTT
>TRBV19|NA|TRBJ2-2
CASTNRATTTGELFF
TGTGCCAGTACTAACAGGGCGACCACCACCGGGGAGCTGTTTTTT
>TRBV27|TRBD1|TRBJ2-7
CASSFSGQGYEQYF
TGTGCCAGCAGTTTTTCGGGACAGGGCTACGAGCAGTACTTC
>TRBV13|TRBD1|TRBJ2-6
CASSLTGWDWDRGLGANVLTF
TGTGCCAGCAGCTTAACAGGTTGGGATTGGGACAGGGGGCTTGGGGCCAACGTCCTGACTTTC
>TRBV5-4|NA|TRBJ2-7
CASSSMAGSNEQYF
TGTGCCAGCAGCTCGATGGCAGGGTCTAACGAGCAGTACTTC
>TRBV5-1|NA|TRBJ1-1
CASSLGRSNTEAFF
TGCGCCAGCAGCTTGGGCAGGTCGAACACTGAAGCTTTCTTT
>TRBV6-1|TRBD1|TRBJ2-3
CASTGTAFSTDTQYF
TGTGCCAGCACCGGGACAGCTTTTAGCACAGATACGCAGTATTTT
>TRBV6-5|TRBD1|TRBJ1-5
CASSFARGLSNQPQHF
TGTGCCAGCAGTTTCGCCAGGGGGTTGAGCAATCAGCCCCAGCATTTT
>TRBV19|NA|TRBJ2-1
CASSMVRYNEQFF
TGTGCCAGTAGTATGGTCAGGTACAATGAGCAGTTCTTC
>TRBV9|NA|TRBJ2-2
CASSVATVRAAGELFF
TGTGCCAGCAGCGTAGCTACTGTCAGGGCGGCCGGGGAGCTGTTTTTT
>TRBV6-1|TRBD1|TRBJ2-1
CAIASGTGLHEQFF
TGTGCCATCGCATCTGGGACAGGTCTTCATGAGCAGTTCTTC
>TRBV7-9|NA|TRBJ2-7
CASSARGPGAYEQYF
TGTGCCAGCAGCGCAAGGGGTCCAGGGGCCTACGAGCAGTACTTC
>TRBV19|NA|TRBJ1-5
CASSNQNQPQHF
TGTGCCAGTAGTAATCAAAATCAGCCCCAGCATTTT
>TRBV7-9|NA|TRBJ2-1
CASSLARSDSYNEQFF
TGTGCCAGCAGCTTAGCGAGGTCCGATTCCTACAATGAGCAGTTCTTC
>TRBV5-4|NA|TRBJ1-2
CASSLTGTPGYTF
TGTGCCAGCAGTCTCACAGGGACACCCGGCTACACCTTC
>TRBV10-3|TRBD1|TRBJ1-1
CAIRTGVMNTEAFF
TGTGCCATCCGGACAGGGGTCATGAACACTGAAGCTTTCTTT
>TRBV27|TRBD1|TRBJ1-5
CASRRQGNQPQHF
TGTGCCAGCAGAAGACAGGGGAATCAGCCCCAGCATTTT
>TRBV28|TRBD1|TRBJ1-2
CASRDGQGANYGYTF
TGTGCCAGCAGAGACGGACAGGGGGCGAACTATGGCTACACCTTC
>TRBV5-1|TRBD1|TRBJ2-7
CASSYNFPGTGVLYEQYF
TGCGCCAGCAGCTACAACTTCCCCGGAACAGGGGTTTTATACGAGCAGTACTTC
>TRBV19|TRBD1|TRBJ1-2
CASSPGQLYGYTF
TGTGCCAGTAGTCCGGGACAGCTATATGGCTACACCTTC
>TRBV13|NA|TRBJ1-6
CASSRYLSTGSSYNSPLHF
TGTGCCAGCAGTCGTTACCTCTCAACAGGGAGCTCCTATAATTCACCCCTCCACTTT
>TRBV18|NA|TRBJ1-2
CASSPGQNYGYTF
TGTGCCAGCTCACCAGGACAGAACTATGGCTACACCTTC
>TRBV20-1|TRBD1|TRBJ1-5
CSAREGASQHF
TGCAGTGCTAGGGAGGGGGCGTCCCAGCATTTT
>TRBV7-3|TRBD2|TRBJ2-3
CASSLSASGNTDTQYF
TGTGCCAGCAGCTTATCGGCTAGCGGGAACACAGATACGCAGTATTTT
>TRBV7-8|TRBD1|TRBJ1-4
CASSLQGGLSNEKLFF
TGTGCCAGCAGTTTACAGGGGGGTTTATCTAATGAAAAACTGTTTTTT
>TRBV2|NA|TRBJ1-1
CASSERGFANTEAFF
TGTGCCAGCAGTGAACGGGGTTTTGCGAACACTGAAGCTTTCTTT
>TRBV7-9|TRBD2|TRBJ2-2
CASRMPGLAGGPYTGELFF
TGTGCCAGCAGAATGCCGGGACTAGCGGGGGGGCCCTATACCGGGGAGCTGTTTTTT
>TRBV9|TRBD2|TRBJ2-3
CASSVGASGGTDTQYF
TGTGCCAGCAGCGTAGGGGCTAGCGGGGGCACAGATACGCAGTATTTT
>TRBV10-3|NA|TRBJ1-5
CATSRESNQPQHF
TGTGCCACTTCGAGGGAGTCCAATCAGCCCCAGCATTTT
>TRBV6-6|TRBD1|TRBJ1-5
CASKTGEGYGQPQHF
TGTGCCAGTAAAACAGGGGAAGGGTATGGTCAGCCCCAGCATTTT
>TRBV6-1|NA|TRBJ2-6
CASSDSSSGANVLTF
TGTGCCAGCAGTGACTCGAGCTCTGGGGCCAACGTCCTGACTTTC